This TCR beta chain was recorded in a study of shared clonotypes between healthy human individuals. Nashville, Tennessee was home to all donors, each a Caucasian adult. Method: immunoSEQ multiplex PCR; TCRdb's copy keeps in-frame clones and lacks some. The table lists 2 million to 2.5 million clones, about 94% of them singletons. The sequenced sample consisted of naive CD4+ T cells sorted from blood. As for subset: CD45RA+ positively selected. The TCR originated in a man between 18 and 29 years old in good health.

This chain's CDR3 is CATRGWGPTDTQYF. The CDR3 DNA reads TGTGCCACCCGCGGGTGGGGACCCACAGATACGCAGTATTTT. The chain joins TRBV6-5 to TRBJ2-3; D may be TRBD1 or TRBD2 (5 bases each). The length of the CDR3 is 14 residues. Germline lookup yields CDR1 MNHEY and CDR2 SVGAGI. V was shortened by 10 bases and J by 2 bases, with 16 bases between the two germline ends.